This TCR beta chain was retrieved from a study of T cells in Graves' hyperthyroidism and ophthalmopathy. Whole-study context: Sampling of peripheral blood happened at initial diagnosis, prior to any treatment.

CDR3 length: 15 amino acids. Between the trimmed V and J ends, which lost 2 bases and 0 bases, there was a span of 7 bases. Germline V gene lookup returns CDR1 SNHLY and CDR2 FYNNEI. The sample holds many counts of this clonotype. There were TCR beta CDR3 regions amplified from RNA transcripts. TCR CDR3 regions were first amplified by RT-PCR with HTBI primers. TCRdb used MiXCR to reprocess the multiplex PCR reads, holding one entry per CDR3 protein. Of 140,000 or so distinct CDR3 sequences in the sample, 22% are singletons; the top ten hold 60% to 80%. Hyperthyroidism, newly diagnosed and lasting under 2 months, affected patients aged 18 to 65.

The chain joins TRBV2 to TRBJ1-4, with no clear D. The TCR comes from a woman aged 50 to 65 with Graves' hyperthyroidism that later progressed to Graves' ophthalmopathy. Source material: blood. The CDR3 DNA follows: TGTGCCAGCAGTGAAAAGGGTGCAACTAATGAAAAACTGTTTTTT. Protein: CASSEKGATNEKLFF.